This T cell receptor (beta chain) is drawn from a study of T cell repertoires in cytomegalovirus infection. Study-wide context: Peptides in the study included HLA-C-restricted and HLA-B-restricted CMV epitopes.

The germline V and J ends were trimmed by 3 bases and 4 bases, with 10 bases remaining between them. Germline V CDR1 and CDR2: LNHDA, SQIVND (reference sequence). The CDR3 is 15 residues long. In this sample, this clonotype turned up a few times. Its antigen is as yet unknown. Via MiXCR, TCRdb re-called the reads, giving one row per CDR3 protein. The sample includes approximately 770,000 distinct CDR3 sequences, roughly 29% seen only once; the top ten take around 13%. The clonotype originates from a human donor in good health (CMV status not recorded). Some clones in this sample may be carry-over from other donors' samples. The J gene is TRBJ2-6, the V gene TRBV19; D is unclear. This specimen was cultured CD8+ T cells from PBMCs, taken from culture after CMV antigen stimulation. The chain's CDR3 is CASSIGPGGANVLTF. CDR3 sequence (DNA): TGTGCCAGTAGTATTGGCCCTGGGGGGGCCAACGTCCTGACTTTC.